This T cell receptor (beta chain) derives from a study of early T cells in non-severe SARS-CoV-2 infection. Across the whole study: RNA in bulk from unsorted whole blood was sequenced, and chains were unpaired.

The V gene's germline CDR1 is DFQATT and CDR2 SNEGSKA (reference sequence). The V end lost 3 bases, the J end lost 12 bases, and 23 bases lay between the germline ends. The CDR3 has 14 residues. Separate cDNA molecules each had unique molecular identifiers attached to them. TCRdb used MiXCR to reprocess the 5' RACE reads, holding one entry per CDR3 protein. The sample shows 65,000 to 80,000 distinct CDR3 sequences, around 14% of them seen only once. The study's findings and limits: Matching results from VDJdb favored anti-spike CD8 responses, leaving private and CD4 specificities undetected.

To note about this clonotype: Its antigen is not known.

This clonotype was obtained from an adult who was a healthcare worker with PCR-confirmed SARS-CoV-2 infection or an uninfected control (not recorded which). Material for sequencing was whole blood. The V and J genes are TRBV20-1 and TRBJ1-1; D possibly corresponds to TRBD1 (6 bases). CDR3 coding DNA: TGCAGTGCTAGTGTCAATGTAGGGGGATGGGAAACTTTCTTT. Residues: CSASVNVGGWETFF.